The TCR beta chain under discussion was sequenced for a study of T cell responses to AZD1222 COVID-19 vaccine. Study-wide background: Pooling was applied to second doses at about 4 or about 12 weeks. Study-wide results and limits: Donors were largely white British and mainly female; clonal diversity was possibly underestimated. Seropositive status at baseline applied to only five or six AZD1222 recipients. CD4 TCRs covered the whole spike, strongest at regions 160-218 and 743-854.

Using immunoSEQ multiplex PCR, the repertoire was profiled, and TCRdb retains in-frame clones only, with some absent. The repertoire has about 140,000 clones, about 86% of them found once; the top ten carry around 3.5%. This CDR3 comprises 17 residues. V was clipped by 0 bases and J by 2 bases; unmatched bases: 7. Per the germline V gene, CDR1 is KGHSH and CDR2 is LQKENI. As regards this clone: Its target is not known.

The receptor was isolated from an adult in good health. This rearrangement joins TRBV18 to TRBJ1-2; 9 bases match TRBD1. Specimen: peripheral blood, collected on day 0 of AZD1222 vaccination. CDR3 amino acids: CASSPPVRTGENYGYTF. Written as DNA, the CDR3 is TGTGCCAGCTCACCACCGGTACGGACAGGGGAAAACTATGGCTACACCTTC.